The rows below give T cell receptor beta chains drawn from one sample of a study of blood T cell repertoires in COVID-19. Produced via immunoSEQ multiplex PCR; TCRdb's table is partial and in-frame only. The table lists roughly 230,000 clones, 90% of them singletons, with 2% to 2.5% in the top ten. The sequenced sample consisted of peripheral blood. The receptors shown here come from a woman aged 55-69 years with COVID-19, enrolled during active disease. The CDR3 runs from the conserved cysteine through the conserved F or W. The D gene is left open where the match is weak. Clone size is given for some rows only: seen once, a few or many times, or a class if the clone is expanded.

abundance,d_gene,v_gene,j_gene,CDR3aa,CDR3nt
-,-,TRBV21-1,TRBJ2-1,CASSKVADYNPFDEQFF,TGTGCCAGCAGCAAAGTAGCGGACTACAATCCCTTCGATGAGCAGTTCTTC
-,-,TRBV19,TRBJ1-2,CASIDPGTTYGYTF,TGTGCCAGTATTGACCCCGGGACAACCTATGGCTACACCTTC
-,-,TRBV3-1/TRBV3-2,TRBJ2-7,CASSQDLGDEQYF,TGTGCCAGCAGCCAAGATCTAGGGGACGAGCAGTACTTC
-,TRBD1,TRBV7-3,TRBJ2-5,CASSLNGTARETQYF,TGTGCCAGCAGCTTAAACGGGACAGCGAGGGAGACCCAGTACTTC
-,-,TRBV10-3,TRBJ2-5,CAISETGGGETQYF,TGTGCCATCAGTGAGACCGGGGGTGGCGAGACCCAGTACTTC
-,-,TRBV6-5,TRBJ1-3,CASSFQGSGNTIYF,TGTGCCAGCAGTTTCCAGGGTTCTGGAAACACCATATATTTT
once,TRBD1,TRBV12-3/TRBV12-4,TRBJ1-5,CASRTGGNQPQHF,TGTGCCAGTAGGACAGGGGGCAATCAGCCCCAGCATTTT
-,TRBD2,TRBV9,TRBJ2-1,CASSQGLATDNEQFF,TGTGCCAGCAGCCAGGGACTAGCGACGGACAATGAGCAGTTCTTC
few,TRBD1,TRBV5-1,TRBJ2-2,CATTTGAAGELFF,TGCGCCACCACGACAGGGGCTGCCGGGGAGCTGTTTTTT
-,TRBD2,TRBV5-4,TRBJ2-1,CAYQTGGKYNEQFF,TGTGCCTACCAGACGGGGGGTAAATACAATGAGCAGTTCTTC
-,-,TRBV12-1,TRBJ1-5,CASTLGQGAAGNQPQHF,TGTGCCAGCACCCTTGGACAGGGGGCGGCAGGCAATCAGCCCCAGCATTTT
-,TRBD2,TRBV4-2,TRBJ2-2,CASSQEPGLAGTGELFF,TGTGCCAGCAGCCAAGAACCAGGACTAGCAGGTACCGGGGAGCTGTTTTTT
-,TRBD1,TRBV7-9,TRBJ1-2,CASSPRGDRERKAF,TGTGCCAGCAGCCCAAGAGGGGACAGGGAAAGAAAGGCCTTC
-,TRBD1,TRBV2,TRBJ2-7,CATSGTAVLYEQYF,TGTGCCACGTCGGGGACAGCCGTATTATACGAGCAGTACTTC
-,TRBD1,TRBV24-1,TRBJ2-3,CATSDPGTGGTDTQYF,TGTGCCACCAGTGATCCGGGGACAGGGGGCACAGATACGCAGTATTTT
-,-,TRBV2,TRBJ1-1,CASSVYRPQNTEAFF,TGTGCCAGCAGTGTCTACAGGCCTCAGAACACTGAAGCTTTCTTT
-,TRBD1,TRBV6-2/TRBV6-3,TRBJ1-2,CASSYLGTANYGYTF,TGTGCCAGCAGTTATCTTGGGACAGCGAACTATGGCTACACCTTC